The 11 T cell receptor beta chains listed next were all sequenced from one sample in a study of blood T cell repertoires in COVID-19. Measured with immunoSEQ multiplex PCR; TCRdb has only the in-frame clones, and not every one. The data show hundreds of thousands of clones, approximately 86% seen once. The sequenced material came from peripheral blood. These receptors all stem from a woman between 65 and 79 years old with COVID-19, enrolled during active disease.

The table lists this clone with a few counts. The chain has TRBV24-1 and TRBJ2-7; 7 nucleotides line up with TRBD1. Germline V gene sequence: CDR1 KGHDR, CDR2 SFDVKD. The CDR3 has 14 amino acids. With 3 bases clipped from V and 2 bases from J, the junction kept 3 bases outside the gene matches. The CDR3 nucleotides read TGTGCCACCAGTGATGCCGACAGGGCCTACGAGCAGTACTTC. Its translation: CATSDADRAYEQYF.

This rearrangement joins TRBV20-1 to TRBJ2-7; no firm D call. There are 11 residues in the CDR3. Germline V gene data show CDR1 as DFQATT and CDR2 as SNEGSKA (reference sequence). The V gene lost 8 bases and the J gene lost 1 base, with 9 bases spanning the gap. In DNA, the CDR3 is TGCAGTATGAGGCAGTCCTACGAGCAGTACTTC. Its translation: CSMRQSYEQYF.

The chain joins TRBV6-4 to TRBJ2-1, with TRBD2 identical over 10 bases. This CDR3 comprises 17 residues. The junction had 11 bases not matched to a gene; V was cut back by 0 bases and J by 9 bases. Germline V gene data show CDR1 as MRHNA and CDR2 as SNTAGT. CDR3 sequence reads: CASSDSFKRGGQVEQFF. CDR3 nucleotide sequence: TGTGCCAGCAGTGACTCGTTCAAGCGGGGGGGCCAGGTTGAGCAGTTCTTC.

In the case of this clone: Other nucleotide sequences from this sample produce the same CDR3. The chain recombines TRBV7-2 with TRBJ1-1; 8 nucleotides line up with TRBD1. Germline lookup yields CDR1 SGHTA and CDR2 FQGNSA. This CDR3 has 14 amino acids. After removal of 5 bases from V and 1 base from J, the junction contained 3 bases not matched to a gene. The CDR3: CASSPQGENTEAFF. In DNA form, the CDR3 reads TGTGCCAGCAGCCCACAGGGGGAGAACACTGAAGCTTTCTTT.

CDR3 amino acids: CASSYSTGNSGNTIYF. Written as DNA, the CDR3 is TGTGCCAGCAGTTACAGTACGGGTAACTCTGGAAACACCATATATTTT. The V gene is TRBV6-5, the J gene TRBJ1-3; D is uncertain. V lost 2 bases to trimming and J lost 0 bases, with 11 bases between them. Germline V gene lookup returns CDR1 MNHEY and CDR2 SVGAGI. This CDR3 is 16 amino acids long.

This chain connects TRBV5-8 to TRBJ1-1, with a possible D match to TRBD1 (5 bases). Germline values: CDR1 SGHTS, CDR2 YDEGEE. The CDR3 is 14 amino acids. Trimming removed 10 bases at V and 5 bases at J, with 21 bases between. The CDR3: CAAPSRGEETEAFF. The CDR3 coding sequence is TGTGCCGCTCCCTCTCGAGGGGAGGAAACTGAAGCTTTCTTT.

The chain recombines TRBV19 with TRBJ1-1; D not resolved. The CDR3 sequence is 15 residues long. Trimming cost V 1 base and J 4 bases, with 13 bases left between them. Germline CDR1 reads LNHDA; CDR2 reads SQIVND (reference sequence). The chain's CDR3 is CASSIAGEAVTEAFF. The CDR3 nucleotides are TGTGCCAGTAGTATAGCCGGGGAAGCTGTCACTGAAGCTTTCTTT.

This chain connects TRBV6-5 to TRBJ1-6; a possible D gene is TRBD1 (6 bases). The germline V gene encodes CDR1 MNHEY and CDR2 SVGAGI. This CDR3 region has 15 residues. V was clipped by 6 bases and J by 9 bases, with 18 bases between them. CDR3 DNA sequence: TGTGCCAGCAGCCCCCTTGGGGGGGCGGGTTCACCCCTCCACTTT. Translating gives CASSPLGGAGSPLHF.

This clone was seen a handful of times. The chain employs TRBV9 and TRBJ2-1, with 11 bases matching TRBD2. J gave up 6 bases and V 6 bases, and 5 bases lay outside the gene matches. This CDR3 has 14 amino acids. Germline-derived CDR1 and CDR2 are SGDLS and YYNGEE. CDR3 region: CASNLAGGANEQFF. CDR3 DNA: TGTGCCAGCAACCTAGCGGGGGGCGCCAATGAGCAGTTCTTC. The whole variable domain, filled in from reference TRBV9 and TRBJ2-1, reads DSGVTQTPKHLITATGQRVTLRCSPRSGDLSVYWYQQSLDQGLQFLIQYYNGEERAKGNILERFSAQQFPDLHSELNLSSLELGDSALYFCASNLAGGANEQFFGPGTRLTVL.

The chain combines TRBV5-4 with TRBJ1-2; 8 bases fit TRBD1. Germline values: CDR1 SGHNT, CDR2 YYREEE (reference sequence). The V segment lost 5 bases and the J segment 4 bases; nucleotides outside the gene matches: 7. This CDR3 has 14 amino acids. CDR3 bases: TGTGCCAGCAGGCGGACAGGGCCCTTCTATGGCTACACCTTC. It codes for CASRRTGPFYGYTF.

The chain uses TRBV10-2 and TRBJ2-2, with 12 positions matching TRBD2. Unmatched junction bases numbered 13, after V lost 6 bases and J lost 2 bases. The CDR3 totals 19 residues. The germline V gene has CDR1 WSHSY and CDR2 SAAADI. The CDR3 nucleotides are TGCGCCAGCAGCCTTAGTCGAACTAGCGGGGGGCGAAACACCGGGGAGCTGTTTTTT. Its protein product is CASSLSRTSGGRNTGELFF.